This T cell receptor beta chain was found in a study of blood T cell repertoires in COVID-19. After removal of 0 bases from V and 3 bases from J, the junction contained 13 bases not matched to a gene. CDR3 size: 18 residues. Per germline, CDR1 SGHRS and CDR2 YFSETQ. Assay used: immunoSEQ multiplex PCR; TCRdb lists only in-frame clones, some missing. The table has fewer than 200,000 clones, under 90% seen once; the top ten hold about 2%. This TCR came from a woman aged 80 or over with acute or convalescent COVID-19. The rearrangement links TRBV5-1 to TRBJ2-7; 9 bases match TRBD2. Specimen: peripheral blood. The CDR3 coding sequence is TGCGCCAGCAGCTTGGACCCCGTTGGTAGCGGGGGAATCTACGAGCAGTACTTC. It translates to CASSLDPVGSGGIYEQYF. The full variable domain, with the rest looked up from reference TRBV5-1 and TRBJ2-7, is KAGVTQTPRYLIKTRGQQVTLSCSPISGHRSVSWYQQTPGQGLQFLFEYFSETQRNKGNFPGRFSGRQFSNSRSEMNVSTLELGDSALYLCASSLDPVGSGGIYEQYFGPGTRLTVT.